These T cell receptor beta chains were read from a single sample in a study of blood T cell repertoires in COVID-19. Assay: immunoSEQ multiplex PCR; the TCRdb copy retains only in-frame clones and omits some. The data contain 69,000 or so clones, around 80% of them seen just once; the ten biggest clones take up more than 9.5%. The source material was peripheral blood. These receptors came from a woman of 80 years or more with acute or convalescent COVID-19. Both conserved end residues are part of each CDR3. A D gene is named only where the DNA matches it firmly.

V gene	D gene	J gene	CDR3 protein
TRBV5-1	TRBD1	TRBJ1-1	CASSSHGQGNTEAFF
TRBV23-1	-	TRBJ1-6	CASRARRAYNSPLHF
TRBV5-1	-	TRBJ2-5	CASSSQSQGGQETQYF
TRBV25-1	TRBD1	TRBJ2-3	CASSAPGQGIDTQYF
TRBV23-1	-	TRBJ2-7	CASSQSLPTSSYEQYF
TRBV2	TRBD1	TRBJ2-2	CASSATGLRSTGELFF
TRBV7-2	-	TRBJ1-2	CASSFSARHYGYTF
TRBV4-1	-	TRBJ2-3	CASSQDTRQVGDYHTDTQYF
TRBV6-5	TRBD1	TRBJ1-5	CASSYTGGGNQPQHF
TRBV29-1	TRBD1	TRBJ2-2	CSVRDRGFTGELFF
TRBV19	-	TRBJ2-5	CASSVSQSWETQYF
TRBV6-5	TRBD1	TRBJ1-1	CASSRTGLNTEAFF
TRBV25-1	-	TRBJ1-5	CAPHRGDHPQHF
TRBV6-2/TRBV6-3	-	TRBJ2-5	CASSYSRRNQETQYF
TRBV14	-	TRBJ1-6	CASSQGRENSPLHF
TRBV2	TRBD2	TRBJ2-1	CASRTVGTSVRNEQFF
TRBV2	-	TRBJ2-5	CASSPHETQYF
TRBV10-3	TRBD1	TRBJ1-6	CAIRGAGGSSSGNSPLHF
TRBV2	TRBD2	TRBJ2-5	CASSVSGGAEETQYF
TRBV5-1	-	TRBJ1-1	CASSLLPGGARHTEAFF
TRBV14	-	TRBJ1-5	CASSQGGGANQPQHF
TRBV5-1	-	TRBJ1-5	CASSLEAGGNQPQHF
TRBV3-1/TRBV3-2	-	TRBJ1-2	CASSQVQGYGYTF
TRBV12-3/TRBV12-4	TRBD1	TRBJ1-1	CASSATGMTFF
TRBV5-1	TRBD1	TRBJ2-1	CASSKDRGPISLDNEQFF
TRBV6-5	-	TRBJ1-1	CASSQQRNTEAFF
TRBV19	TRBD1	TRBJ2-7	CASSIVWTGGRLSSYEQYF
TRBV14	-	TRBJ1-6	CASSQDRRGNSPLHF
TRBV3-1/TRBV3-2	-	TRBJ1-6	CASSQGTVSGSPLHF
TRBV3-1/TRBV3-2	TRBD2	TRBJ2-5	CASSQKGLAGGSRAQYF
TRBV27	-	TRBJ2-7	CASSPDYWQAGAYEQYF
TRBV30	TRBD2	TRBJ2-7	CAWEPGLAPYEQYF
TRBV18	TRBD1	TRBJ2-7	CASSPTGTDYEQYF
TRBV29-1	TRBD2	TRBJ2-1	CSVDRLADYNEQFF
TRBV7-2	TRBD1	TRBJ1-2	CASSGGTGANYGYTF
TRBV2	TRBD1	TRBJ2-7	CASDRQGGRDEQYF
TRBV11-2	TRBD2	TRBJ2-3	CASSPKTSGGAADTQYF
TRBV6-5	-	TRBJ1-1	CASRPTATQGAFF
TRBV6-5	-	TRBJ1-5	CASSLLGGGNQPQHF
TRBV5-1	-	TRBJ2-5	CASSPTAGSSRETQYF
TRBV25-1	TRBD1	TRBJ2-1	CASTPTGPSYNEQFF
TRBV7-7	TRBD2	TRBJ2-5	CASSPGGLEAQETQYF
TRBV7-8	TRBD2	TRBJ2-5	CASSPQGTSGAWYQETQYF
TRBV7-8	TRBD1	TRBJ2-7	CASRSSQGTGSYEQYF
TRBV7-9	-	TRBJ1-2	CASSLVQYNYGYTF
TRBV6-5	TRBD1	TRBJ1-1	CASKQGAGTEAFF
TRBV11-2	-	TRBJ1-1	CASSLDSLRQEPNTEAFF
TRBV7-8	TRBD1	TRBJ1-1	CASSSNGQGTFNTEAFF
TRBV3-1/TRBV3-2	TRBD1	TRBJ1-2	CASSQRQGAYGYTF
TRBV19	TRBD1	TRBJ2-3	CASSGSGTGTPSTDTQYF
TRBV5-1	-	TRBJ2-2	CASSLSRNSNTGELFF
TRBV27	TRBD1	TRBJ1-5	CASSRQGMNQPQHF
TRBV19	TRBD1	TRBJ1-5	CASSPRQGMAKNQPQHF
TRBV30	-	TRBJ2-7	CAWSRGSTYEQYF
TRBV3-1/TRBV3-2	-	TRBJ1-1	CASSQEGTMGAEAFF
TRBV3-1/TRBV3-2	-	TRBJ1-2	CASSQARGGYTF
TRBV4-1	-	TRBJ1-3	CASSQHDTRVGNTIYF